Each of the 3 T cell receptor beta chains below was sequenced from the same sample in a study of cytomegalovirus exposure and HLA in healthy donors. Primers for the PCR totalled 60 Vbeta and 13 Jbeta. Libraries were prepared by immunoSEQ multiplex PCR; TCRdb keeps only in-frame clonotypes and omits some of them. The listing contains 95,000 to 150,000 clones. Sequences were obtained from PBMCs. These receptors originate from a man in his late teens or twenties in good health and CMV-seronegative.

The V gene is TRBV5-1, the J gene TRBJ1-2; D is perhaps TRBD1 (5 bases). CDR3 size: 14 residues. The germline V gene has CDR1 SGHRS and CDR2 YFSETQ. V was clipped by 4 bases and J by 6 bases, with 16 bases between them. CDR3 sequence reads: CASSTNRKADGYTF. The CDR3 bases are TGCGCCAGCAGCACGAACAGGAAGGCGGATGGCTACACCTTC. The full variable domain, completed using reference TRBV5-1 and TRBJ1-2, is KAGVTQTPRYLIKTRGQQVTLSCSPISGHRSVSWYQQTPGQGLQFLFEYFSETQRNKGNFPGRFSGRQFSNSRSEMNVSTLELGDSALYLCASSTNRKADGYTFGSGTRLTVV.

V gene TRBV21-1 combines with J gene TRBJ2-7; the DNA was not compared with TRBD1, the D call given in the table. TRBV21-1 counts as a pseudogene. The CDR3 runs to 12 residues. The CDR3 DNA sequence: TGTGCCAGCAGGCCGACAGACTACGAGCAGTACTTC. This gives the protein CASRPTDYEQYF.

The CDR3 nucleotides are TGTGCCTGGAGTACGAACAGGTTCTACGAGCAGTACTTC. It translates to CAWSTNRFYEQYF. The J gene is TRBJ2-7, the V gene TRBV30; D is perhaps TRBD1 (5 bases). The CDR3 has 13 amino acids. Looked up from germline, CDR1 is GTSNPN and CDR2 is SVGIG (reference sequence). With 2 bases removed from V and 3 bases from J, the gap between germline ends came to 11 bases.